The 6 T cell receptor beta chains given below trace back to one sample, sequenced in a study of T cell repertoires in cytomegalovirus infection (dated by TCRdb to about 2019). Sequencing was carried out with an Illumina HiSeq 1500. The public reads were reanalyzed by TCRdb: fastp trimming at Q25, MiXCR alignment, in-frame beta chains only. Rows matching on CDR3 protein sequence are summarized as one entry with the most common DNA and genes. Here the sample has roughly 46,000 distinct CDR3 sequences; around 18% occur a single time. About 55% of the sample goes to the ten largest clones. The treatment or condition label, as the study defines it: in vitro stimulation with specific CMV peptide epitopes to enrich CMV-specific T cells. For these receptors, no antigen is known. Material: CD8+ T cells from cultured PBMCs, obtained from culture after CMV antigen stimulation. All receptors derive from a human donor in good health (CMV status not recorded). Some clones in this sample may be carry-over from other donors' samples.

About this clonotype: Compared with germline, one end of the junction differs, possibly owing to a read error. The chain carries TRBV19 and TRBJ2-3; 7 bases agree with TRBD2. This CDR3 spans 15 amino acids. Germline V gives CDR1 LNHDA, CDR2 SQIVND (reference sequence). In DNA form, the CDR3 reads TGTGCCAGTAATATAGCGGGTAGTAGCACAGATACGCAGTATTTT. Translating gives CASNIAGSSTDTQYF.

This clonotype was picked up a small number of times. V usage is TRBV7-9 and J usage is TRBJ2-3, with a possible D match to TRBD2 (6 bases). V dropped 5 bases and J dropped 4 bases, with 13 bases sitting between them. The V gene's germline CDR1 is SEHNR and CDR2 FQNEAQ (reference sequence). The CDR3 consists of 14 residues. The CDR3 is CASSHWVAADTQYF. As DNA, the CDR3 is TGTGCCAGCAGCCACTGGGTAGCGGCAGATACGCAGTATTTT.

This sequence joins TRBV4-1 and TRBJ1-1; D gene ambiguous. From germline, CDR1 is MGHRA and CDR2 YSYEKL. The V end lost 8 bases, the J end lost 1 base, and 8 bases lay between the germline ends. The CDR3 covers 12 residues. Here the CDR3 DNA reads TGCGCCAGCCCCCAGAGGAACACTGAAGCTTTCTTT. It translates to CASPQRNTEAFF.

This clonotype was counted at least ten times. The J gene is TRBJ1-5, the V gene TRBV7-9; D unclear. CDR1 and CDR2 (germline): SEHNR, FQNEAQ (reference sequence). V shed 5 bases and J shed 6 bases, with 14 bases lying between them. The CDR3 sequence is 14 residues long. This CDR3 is CASSDGREPQPQHF. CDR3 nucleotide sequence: TGTGCCAGCAGCGATGGTCGGGAGCCTCAGCCCCAGCATTTT.

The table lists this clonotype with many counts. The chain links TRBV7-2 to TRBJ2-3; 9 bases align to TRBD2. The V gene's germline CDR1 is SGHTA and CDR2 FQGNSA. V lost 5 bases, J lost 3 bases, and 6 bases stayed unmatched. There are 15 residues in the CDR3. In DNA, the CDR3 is TGTGCCAGCAGCCCGACTAGCGGCCCTACAGATACGCAGTATTTT. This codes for CASSPTSGPTDTQYF.

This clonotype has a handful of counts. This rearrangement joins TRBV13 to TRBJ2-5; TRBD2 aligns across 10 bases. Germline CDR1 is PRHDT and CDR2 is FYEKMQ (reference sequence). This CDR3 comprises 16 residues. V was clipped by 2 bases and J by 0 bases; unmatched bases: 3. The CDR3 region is CASSLLGLADQETQYF. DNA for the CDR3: TGTGCCAGCAGCTTACTAGGACTAGCGGACCAAGAGACCCAGTACTTC.